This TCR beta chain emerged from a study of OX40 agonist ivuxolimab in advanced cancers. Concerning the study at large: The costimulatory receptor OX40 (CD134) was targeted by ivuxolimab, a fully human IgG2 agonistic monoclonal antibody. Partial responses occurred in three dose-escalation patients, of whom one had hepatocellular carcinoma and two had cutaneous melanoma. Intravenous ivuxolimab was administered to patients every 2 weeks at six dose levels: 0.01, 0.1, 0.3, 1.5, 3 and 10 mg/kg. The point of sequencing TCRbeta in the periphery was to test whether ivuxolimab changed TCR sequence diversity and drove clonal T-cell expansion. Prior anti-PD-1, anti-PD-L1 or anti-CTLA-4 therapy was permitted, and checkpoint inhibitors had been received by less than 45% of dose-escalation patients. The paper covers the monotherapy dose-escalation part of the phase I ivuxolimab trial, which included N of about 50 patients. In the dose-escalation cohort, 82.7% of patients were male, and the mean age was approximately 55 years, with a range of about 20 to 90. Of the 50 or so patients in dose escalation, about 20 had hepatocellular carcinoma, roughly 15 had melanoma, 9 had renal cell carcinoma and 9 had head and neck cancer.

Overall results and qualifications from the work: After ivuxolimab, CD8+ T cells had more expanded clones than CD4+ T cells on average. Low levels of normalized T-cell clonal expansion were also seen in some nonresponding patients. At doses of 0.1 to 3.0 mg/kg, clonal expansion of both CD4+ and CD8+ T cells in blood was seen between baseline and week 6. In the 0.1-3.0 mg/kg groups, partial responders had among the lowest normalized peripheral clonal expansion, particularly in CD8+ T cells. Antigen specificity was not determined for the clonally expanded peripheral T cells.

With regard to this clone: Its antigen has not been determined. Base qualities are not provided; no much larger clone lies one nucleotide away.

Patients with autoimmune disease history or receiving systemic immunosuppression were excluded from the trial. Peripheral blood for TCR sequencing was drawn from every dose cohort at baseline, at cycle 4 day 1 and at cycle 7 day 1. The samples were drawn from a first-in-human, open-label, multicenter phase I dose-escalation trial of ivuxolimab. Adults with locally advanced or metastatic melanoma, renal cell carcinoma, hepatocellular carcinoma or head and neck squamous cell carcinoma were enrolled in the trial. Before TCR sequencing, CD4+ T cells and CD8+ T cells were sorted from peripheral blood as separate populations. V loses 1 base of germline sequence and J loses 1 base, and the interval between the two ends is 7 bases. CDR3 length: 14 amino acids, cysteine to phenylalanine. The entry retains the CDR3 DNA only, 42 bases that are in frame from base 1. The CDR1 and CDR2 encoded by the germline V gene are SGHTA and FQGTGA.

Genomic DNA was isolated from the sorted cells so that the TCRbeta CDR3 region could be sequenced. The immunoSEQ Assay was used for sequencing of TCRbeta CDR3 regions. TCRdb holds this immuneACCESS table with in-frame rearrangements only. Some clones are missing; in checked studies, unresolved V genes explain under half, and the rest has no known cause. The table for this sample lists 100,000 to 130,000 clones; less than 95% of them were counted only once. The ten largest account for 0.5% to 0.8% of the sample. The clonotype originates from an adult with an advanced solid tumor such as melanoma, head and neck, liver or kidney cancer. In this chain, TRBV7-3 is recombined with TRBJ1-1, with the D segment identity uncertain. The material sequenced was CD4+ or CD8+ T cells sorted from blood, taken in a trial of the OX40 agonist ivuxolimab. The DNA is TGTGCCAGCAGCTTAAAGGGAGGGAACACTGAAGCTTTCTTT. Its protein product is CASSLKGGNTEAFF. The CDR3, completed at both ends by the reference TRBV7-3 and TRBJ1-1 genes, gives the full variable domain GAGVSQTPSNKVTEKGKYVELRCDPISGHTALYWYRQSLGQGPEFLIYFQGTGAADDSGLPNDRFFAVRPEGSVSTLKIQRTERGDSAVYLCASSLKGGNTEAFFGQGTRLTVV.